This T cell receptor beta chain was sequenced in a study of cytomegalovirus exposure and HLA in healthy donors. Study summary: The 130 or so validation repertoires, a later analysis reported, used the same platform as the roughly 660 repertoires from the first cohort.

CDR3 length equals 8 residues. In germline, CDR1 is LNHNV, CDR2 YYDKDF (reference sequence). Clones were sequenced by immunoSEQ multiplex PCR, and TCRdb holds only the in-frame ones, with some missing. Found here are 150,000 to 200,000 clones, roughly 82% of them singletons; the top ten hold less than 8.5%. The rearrangement joins TRBV15 to TRBJ1-2; D not certain. This sequence originates from a man aged 18 to 29 in good health and CMV-seropositive. The sequenced sample consisted of PBMCs. As DNA, the CDR3 is TGTCATGAGAGTGGCTACACCTTC. Protein product: CHESGYTF.